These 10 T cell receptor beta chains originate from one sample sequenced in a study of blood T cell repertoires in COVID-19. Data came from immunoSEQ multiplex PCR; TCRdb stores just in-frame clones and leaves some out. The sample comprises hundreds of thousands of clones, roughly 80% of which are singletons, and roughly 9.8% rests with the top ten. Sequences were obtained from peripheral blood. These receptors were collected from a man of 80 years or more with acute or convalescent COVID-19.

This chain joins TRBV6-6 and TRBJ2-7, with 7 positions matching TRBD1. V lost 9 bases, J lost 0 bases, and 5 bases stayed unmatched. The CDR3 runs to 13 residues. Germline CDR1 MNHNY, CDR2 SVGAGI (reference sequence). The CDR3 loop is CASRQGLSYEQYF. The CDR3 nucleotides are TGTGCCAGTCGACAGGGCCTCTCCTACGAGCAGTACTTC.

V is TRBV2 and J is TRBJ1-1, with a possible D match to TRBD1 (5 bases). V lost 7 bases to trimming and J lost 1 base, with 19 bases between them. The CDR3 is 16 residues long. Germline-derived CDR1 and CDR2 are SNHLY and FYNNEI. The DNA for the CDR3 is TGTGCCAGCAAGTTGTCGGACACCGCCACGAACACTGAAGCTTTCTTT. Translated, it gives CASKLSDTATNTEAFF.

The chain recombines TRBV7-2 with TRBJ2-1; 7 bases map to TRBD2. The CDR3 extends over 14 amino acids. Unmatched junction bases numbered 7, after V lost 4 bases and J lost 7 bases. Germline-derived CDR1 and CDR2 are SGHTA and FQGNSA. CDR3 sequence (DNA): TGTGCCAGCAGCTCAGCTATAGCGGGTAATGAGCAGTTCTTC. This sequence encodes CASSSAIAGNEQFF.

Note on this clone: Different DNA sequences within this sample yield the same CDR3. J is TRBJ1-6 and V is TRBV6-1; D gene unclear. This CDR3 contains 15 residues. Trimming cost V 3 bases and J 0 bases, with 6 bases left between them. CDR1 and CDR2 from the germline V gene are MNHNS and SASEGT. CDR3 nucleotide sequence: TGTGCCAGCAGTGAGCGAAGCTCCTATAATTCACCCCTCCACTTT. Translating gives CASSERSSYNSPLHF.

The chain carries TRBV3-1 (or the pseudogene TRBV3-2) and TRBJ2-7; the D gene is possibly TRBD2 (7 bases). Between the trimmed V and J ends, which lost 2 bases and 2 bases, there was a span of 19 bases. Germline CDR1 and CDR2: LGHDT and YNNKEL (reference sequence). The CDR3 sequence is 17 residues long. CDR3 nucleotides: TGTGCCAGCAGCCAAACCCCTGCGGGGGCTCACGCCTACGAGCAGTACTTC. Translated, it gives CASSQTPAGAHAYEQYF.

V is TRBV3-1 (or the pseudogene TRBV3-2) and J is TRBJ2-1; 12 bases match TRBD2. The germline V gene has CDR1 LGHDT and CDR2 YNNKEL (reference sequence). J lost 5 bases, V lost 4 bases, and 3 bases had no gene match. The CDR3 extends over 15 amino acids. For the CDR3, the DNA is TGTGCCAGCAGCCCGCGACTAGCGGGAGACAATGAGCAGTTCTTC. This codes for CASSPRLAGDNEQFF.

CDR3 bases: TGTGCCAGCAGTTTAACGGGACAGGGGGCGGCTGGAAACACCATATATTTT. Protein product: CASSLTGQGAAGNTIYF. The chain recombines TRBV27 with TRBJ1-3; 12 bases are a match to TRBD1. J gave up 2 bases and V 2 bases, and 4 bases lay outside the gene matches. The length of the CDR3 is 17 residues. From germline, CDR1 is MNHEY and CDR2 SMNVEV (reference sequence).

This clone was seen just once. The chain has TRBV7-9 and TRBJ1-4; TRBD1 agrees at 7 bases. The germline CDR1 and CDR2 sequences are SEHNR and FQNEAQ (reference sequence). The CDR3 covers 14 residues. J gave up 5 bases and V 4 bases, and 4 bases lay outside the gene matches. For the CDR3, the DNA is TGTGCCAGCAGCTGGGACAGTGGGAATGAAAAACTGTTTTTT. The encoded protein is CASSWDSGNEKLFF.

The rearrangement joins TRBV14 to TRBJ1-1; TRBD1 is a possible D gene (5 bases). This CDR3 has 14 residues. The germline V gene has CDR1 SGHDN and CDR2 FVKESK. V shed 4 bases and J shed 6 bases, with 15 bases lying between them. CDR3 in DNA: TGTGCCAGCAGCCCCCCCCGACAGCCTGCTGAAGCTTTCTTT. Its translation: CASSPPRQPAEAFF.

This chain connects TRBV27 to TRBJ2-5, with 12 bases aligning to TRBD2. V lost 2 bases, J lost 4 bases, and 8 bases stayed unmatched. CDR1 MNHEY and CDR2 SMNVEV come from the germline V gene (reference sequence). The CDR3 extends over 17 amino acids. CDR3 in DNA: TGTGCCAGCAGTTTAAGATGGCTAGCGGGAGGGCGAGAGACCCAGTACTTC. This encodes CASSLRWLAGGRETQYF.